Below, 20 T cell receptor beta chains from the same sample are listed, as sequenced in a study of T-cell memory formation after mild COVID-19. TCRdb processed the 5' RACE reads anew with MiXCR; each CDR3 protein has one entry. The data show approximately 290,000 distinct CDR3 sequences, roughly a fifth seen once. The sequenced material came from PBMCs or a T cell subset sorted from them (not recorded which). Receptors originate from a man aged 18 to 30 who had mild COVID-19 (a few samples of this study predate the infection). Cell type and time point are not known.

In the case of this clonotype: One junction end disagrees with the germline gene, perhaps due to a read error. The CDR3 DNA is TGTGCTAGCAGCTCTGCCGTGAACACTGAAGCTTTCTTT. Translating gives CASSSAVNTEAFF. The rearrangement joins TRBV7-7 to TRBJ1-1; D is undetermined. Germline CDR1 reads SSHAT; CDR2 reads FNYEAQ (reference sequence). This CDR3 region has 13 residues.

This chain connects TRBV4-3 to TRBJ2-5; TRBD2 matches 7 bases. The ends lost 0 bases at V and 2 bases at J; junction bases unmatched: 3. The CDR3 runs to 15 residues. CDR1 LGHNA and CDR2 YSLEER come from the germline V gene. DNA for the CDR3: TGCGCCAGCAGCCAAGATGGGGGGGGACAAGAGACCCAGTACTTC. Amino acid sequence: CASSQDGGGQETQYF.

This clonotype appeared a few times. Here the CDR3 DNA reads TGTGCCAGCAGTTACCGACAGCCCTTTCTTACCTTCTACGAGCAGTACTTC. As protein: CASSYRQPFLTFYEQYF. The chain employs TRBV6-5 and TRBJ2-7; possible D gene TRBD1, 5 bases. The germline V and J ends were trimmed by 2 bases and 3 bases, with 20 bases remaining between them. Germline lookup yields CDR1 MNHEY and CDR2 SVGAGI. The CDR3 has 17 amino acids.

This sequence joins TRBV27 and TRBJ1-6; a weak D match, TRBD1 (5 bases). V lost 7 bases and J lost 11, with 12 bases in between. The CDR3 sequence is 12 residues long. The germline V gene encodes CDR1 MNHEY and CDR2 SMNVEV (reference sequence). The CDR3 sequence: CASTRDGAPLHF. CDR3 DNA: TGTGCCAGCACCAGGGATGGGGCACCCCTCCACTTT.

The chain combines TRBV20-1 with TRBJ1-2, with 8 bases fitting TRBD1. J lost 8 bases, V lost 7 bases, and 12 bases had no gene match. Germline CDR1 and CDR2: DFQATT and SNEGSKA (reference sequence). The CDR3 is 13 residues long. The CDR3 nucleotides read TGCAGTGTCACGTCCGGCAGGGGGCAAGGCTACACCTTC. Translating gives CSVTSGRGQGYTF.

The gene calls are TRBV5-6 and TRBJ1-2; 12 nucleotides align to TRBD1. V was clipped by 4 bases and J by 4 bases; unmatched bases: 11. CDR1 is SGHDT and CDR2 is YYEEEE in the germline V gene. The CDR3 runs 17 residues. CDR3 sequence reads: CASSRDRGLLRSYGYTF. The DNA of the CDR3 is TGTGCCAGCAGCCGGGACAGGGGGCTCCTGCGGAGCTATGGCTACACCTTC.

This chain connects TRBV11-3 to TRBJ2-3, with TRBD1 matching 10 bases. There are 16 residues in the CDR3. Germline assignment: CDR1 SGHNT and CDR2 YENEEA. Germline trimming cut 5 bases from V and 6 bases from J; bases unmatched to any gene: 11. This chain's CDR3 is CASSPGQGVGSDTQYF. CDR3 nucleotides: TGTGCCAGCAGCCCAGGACAGGGGGTTGGGAGTGATACGCAGTATTTT. The full variable domain, in which reference TRBV11-3 and TRBJ2-3 provide the parts outside the CDR3, is EAGVVQSPRYKIIEKKQPVAFWCNPISGHNTLYWYLQNLGQGPELLIRYENEEAVDDSQLPKDRFSAERLKGVDSTLKIQPAELGDSAVYLCASSPGQGVGSDTQYFGPGTRLTVL.

The sample holds a few counts of this clonotype. The rearrangement links TRBV7-9 to TRBJ2-5; no definite D call. The V end lost 5 bases, the J end lost 0 bases, and 10 bases lay between the germline ends. CDR1 is SEHNR, CDR2 FQNEAQ, per germline (reference sequence). The length of the CDR3 is 14 residues. CDR3 bases: TGTGCCAGCAGCCGCTGGGGATACCAAGAGACCCAGTACTTC. Residues: CASSRWGYQETQYF.

The chain joins TRBV10-3 to TRBJ1-2, with D perhaps TRBD1 (5 bases). Germline V lookup: CDR1 ENHRY, CDR2 SYGVKD. V lost 1 base to trimming and J lost 0 bases, with 15 bases between them. CDR3 size: 17 residues. As DNA, the CDR3 is TGTGCCATCAGTGAGTGGCAGGGAAAGAAAGCTAACTATGGCTACACCTTC. Protein product: CAISEWQGKKANYGYTF.

This clonotype was observed a handful of times. The rearrangement uses TRBV6-5 and TRBJ2-1, with D perhaps TRBD2 (7 bases). The CDR3 is 17 amino acids. CDR1 is MNHEY, CDR2 SVGAGI, per germline. Trimming left V 5 bases short and J 5 bases short, with 22 bases between. The CDR3 DNA reads TGTGCCAGCAGTCGAGCCCCGGGGCGGGGGCCCAACAATGAGCAGTTCTTC. Translating gives CASSRAPGRGPNNEQFF.

This chain uses TRBV12-3 or TRBV12-4 with TRBJ1-6; D gene unclear. Trimming took 5 bases from V and 10 from J, leaving 12 bases between them. The CDR3 has 13 amino acids. Here the CDR3 reads CASSLPLGSPLHF. CDR3 nucleotides: TGTGCCAGCAGTCTCCCCCTGGGCTCACCCCTCCACTTT.

This clonotype was counted a few times. The rearrangement uses TRBV10-3 and TRBJ2-5; 10 positions agree with TRBD1. CDR1 is ENHRY, CDR2 SYGVKD, per germline. The CDR3 is made up of 13 amino acids. V lost 11 bases to trimming and J lost 5 bases; unmatched junction nucleotides: 8. The CDR3 is CAVMTGGGETQYF. In DNA, the CDR3 is TGTGCCGTAATGACAGGGGGCGGGGAGACCCAGTACTTC.

The rearrangement uses TRBV6-2 or TRBV6-3 and TRBJ2-7, with D maybe TRBD1 (6 bases). V lost 5 bases and J lost 3, with 8 bases in between. In germline, CDR1 is MNHEY, CDR2 SVGEGT. This CDR3 contains 12 residues. CDR3 DNA sequence: TGTGCCAGCAGTAGGGGGAACTACGAGCAGTACGTC. Amino acids: CASSRGNYEQYV.

At least ten counts were recorded for this clonotype. The CDR3 region has the DNA TGCAGCGGGACAGGGGGCTGGGGTATGAACACTGAAGCTTTCTTT. Translated: CSGTGGWGMNTEAFF. This chain links TRBV29-1 with TRBJ1-1; 11 bases align to TRBD1. The length of the CDR3 is 15 residues. V trimming: 7 bases; J trimming: 0 bases; junction bases outside the gene matches: 7. From germline, CDR1 is SQVTM and CDR2 ANQGSEA.

This clonotype has a handful of counts. The rearrangement joins TRBV7-9 to TRBJ1-2, with a weak D call TRBD1 (6 bases). The V and J ends lost 3 bases and 4 bases respectively, with 9 bases between them. The CDR3 is 13 amino acids. Germline CDR1 is SEHNR and CDR2 is FQNEAQ (reference sequence). The CDR3 loop is CASSLGGLYGYTF. DNA for the CDR3: TGTGCCAGCAGCTTGGGGGGGCTCTATGGCTACACCTTC.

This chain links TRBV2 with TRBJ2-7; no clear D gene. The V end was cut by 6 bases, the J end by 0 bases, with 6 bases between. CDR3 length: 12 residues. Germline assignment: CDR1 SNHLY and CDR2 FYNNEI. The CDR3 region has the DNA TGTGCCAGCAGGGCCGTCTCCTACGAGCAGTACTTC. Its protein product is CASRAVSYEQYF.

Many counts were recorded for this clonotype. The chain links TRBV4-1 to TRBJ2-5; tentatively, D is TRBD2 (5 bases). The germline V and J ends were trimmed by 1 base and 2 bases, with 14 bases remaining between them. Germline assignment: CDR1 MGHRA and CDR2 YSYEKL. CDR3 length: 16 residues. The CDR3 DNA reads TGCGCCAGCAGCCAAGGCGCCGGGATCACACAAGAGACCCAGTACTTC. It translates to CASSQGAGITQETQYF.

This clonotype was counted between two and nine times. The chain has TRBV5-1 and TRBJ2-7; D may be TRBD1 (6 bases). In germline, CDR1 is SGHRS, CDR2 YFSETQ. V was shortened by 2 bases and J by 3 bases, with 12 bases between the two germline ends. The CDR3 runs 14 residues. The DNA of the CDR3 is TGCGCCAGCAGCTTACAGGGTTCTTTCTACGAGCAGTACGTC. Translated: CASSLQGSFYEQYV.

In DNA, the CDR3 is TGTGCCAGCAGTGACGCAGGGGGCTCACATGAAGCTTTCTTT. Translated: CASSDAGGSHEAFF. This chain links TRBV25-1 with TRBJ1-1; 8 bases map to TRBD1. V dropped 3 bases and J dropped 7; count of bases not matched to a gene: 7. Germline CDR1 MGHDK, CDR2 SYGVNS. The length of the CDR3 is 14 residues.

V gene TRBV7-6 combines with J gene TRBJ2-1, with 7 bases fitting TRBD2. This CDR3 comprises 15 residues. CDR1 is SGHVS, CDR2 FNYEAQ, per germline. With 4 bases clipped from V and 8 bases from J, the junction kept 11 bases outside the gene matches. CDR3 sequence (DNA): TGTGCCAGCAGCTCCTCTGGGGGGGTAGGCTATGAGCAGTTCTTC. Protein product: CASSSSGGVGYEQFF.